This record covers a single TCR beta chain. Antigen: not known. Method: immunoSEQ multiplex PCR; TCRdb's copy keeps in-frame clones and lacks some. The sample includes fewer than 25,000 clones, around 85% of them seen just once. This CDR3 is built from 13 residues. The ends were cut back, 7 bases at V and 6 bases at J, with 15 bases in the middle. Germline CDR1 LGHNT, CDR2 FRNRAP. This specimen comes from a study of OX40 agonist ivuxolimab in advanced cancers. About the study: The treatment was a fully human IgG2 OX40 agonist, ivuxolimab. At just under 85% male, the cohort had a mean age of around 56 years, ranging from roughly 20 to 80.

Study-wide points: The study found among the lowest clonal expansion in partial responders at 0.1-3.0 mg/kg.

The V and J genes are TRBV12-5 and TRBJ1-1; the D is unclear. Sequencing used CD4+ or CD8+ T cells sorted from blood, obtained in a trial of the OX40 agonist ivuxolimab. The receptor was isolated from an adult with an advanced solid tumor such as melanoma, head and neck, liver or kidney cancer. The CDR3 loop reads CASAMVSPAEAFF. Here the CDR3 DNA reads TGTGCTAGTGCCATGGTGTCCCCAGCTGAAGCTTTCTTT. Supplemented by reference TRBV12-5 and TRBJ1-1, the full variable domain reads DARVTQTPRHKVTEMGQEVTMRCQPILGHNTVFWYRQTMMQGLELLAYFRNRAPLDDSGMPKDRFSAEMPDATLATLKIQPSEPRDSAVYFCASAMVSPAEAFFGQGTRLTVV.